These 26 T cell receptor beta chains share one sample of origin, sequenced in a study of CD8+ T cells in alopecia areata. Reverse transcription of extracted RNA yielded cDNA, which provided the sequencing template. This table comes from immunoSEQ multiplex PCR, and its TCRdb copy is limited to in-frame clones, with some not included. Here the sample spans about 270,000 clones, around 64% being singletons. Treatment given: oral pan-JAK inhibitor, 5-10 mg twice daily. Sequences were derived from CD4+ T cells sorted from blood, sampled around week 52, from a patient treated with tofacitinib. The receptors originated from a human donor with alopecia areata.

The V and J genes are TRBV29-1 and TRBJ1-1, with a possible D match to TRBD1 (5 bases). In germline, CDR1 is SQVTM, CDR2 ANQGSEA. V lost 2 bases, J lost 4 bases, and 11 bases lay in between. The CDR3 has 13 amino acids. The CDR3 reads CSVETGWGTEAFF. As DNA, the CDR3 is TGCAGCGTTGAAACAGGCTGGGGCACTGAAGCTTTCTTT.

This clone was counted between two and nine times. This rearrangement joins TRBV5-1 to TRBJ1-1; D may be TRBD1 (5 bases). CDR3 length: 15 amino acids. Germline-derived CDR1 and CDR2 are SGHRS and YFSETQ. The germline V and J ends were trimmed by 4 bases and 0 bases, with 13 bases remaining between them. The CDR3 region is CASSVTGVMNTEAFF. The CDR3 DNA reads TGCGCCAGCAGCGTAACAGGAGTAATGAACACTGAAGCTTTCTTT.

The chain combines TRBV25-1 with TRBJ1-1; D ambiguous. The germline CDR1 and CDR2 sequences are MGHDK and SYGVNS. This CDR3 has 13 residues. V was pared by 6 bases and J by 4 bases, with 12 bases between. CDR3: CASSVPGVTEAFF. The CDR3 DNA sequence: TGTGCCAGCAGCGTTCCCGGGGTCACTGAAGCTTTCTTT.

The CDR3 sequence: CSVAWLARQETQYF. DNA for the CDR3: TGCAGCGTTGCCTGGCTAGCACGACAAGAGACCCAGTACTTC. The chain uses TRBV29-1 and TRBJ2-5; D might be TRBD2 (5 bases). Germline V lookup: CDR1 SQVTM, CDR2 ANQGSEA. The CDR3 runs to 14 residues. Trimming stripped 4 bases from V and 2 bases from J, with 14 bases between.

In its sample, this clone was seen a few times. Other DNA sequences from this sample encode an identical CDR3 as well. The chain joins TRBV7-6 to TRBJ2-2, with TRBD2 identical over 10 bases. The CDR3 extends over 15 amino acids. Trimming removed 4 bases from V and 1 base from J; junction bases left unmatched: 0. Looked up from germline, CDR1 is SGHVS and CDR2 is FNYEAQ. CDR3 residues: CASSSSGGNTGELFF. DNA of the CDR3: TGTGCCAGCAGCTCTAGCGGGGGGAACACCGGGGAGCTGTTTTTT.

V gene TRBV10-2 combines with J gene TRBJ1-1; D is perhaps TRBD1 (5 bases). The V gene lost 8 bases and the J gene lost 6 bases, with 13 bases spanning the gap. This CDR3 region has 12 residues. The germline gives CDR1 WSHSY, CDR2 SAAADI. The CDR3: CASGTGDAEAFF. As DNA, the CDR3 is TGCGCCAGCGGCACAGGTGACGCTGAAGCTTTCTTT.

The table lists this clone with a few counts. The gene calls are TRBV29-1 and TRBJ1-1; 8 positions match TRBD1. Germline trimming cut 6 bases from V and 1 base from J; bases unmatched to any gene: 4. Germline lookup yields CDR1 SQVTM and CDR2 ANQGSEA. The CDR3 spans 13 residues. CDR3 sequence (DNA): TGCAGCGTAAGGACAGGGTGGAACACTGAAGCTTTCTTT. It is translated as CSVRTGWNTEAFF.

For the CDR3, the DNA is TGCAGCGTTGCCCCACTAGCGGGTTCCTACGAGCAGTACTTC. It encodes CSVAPLAGSYEQYF. This chain joins TRBV29-1 and TRBJ2-7; 9 bases fit TRBD2. CDR3 length: 14 amino acids. The trim removed 4 bases at V and 1 base at J, leaving 5 bases unmatched. Looked up from germline, CDR1 is SQVTM and CDR2 is ANQGSEA.

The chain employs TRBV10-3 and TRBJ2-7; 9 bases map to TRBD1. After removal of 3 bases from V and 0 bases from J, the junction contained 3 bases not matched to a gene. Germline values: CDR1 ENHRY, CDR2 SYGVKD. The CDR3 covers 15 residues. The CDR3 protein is CAISDPGQGSYEQYF. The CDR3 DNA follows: TGTGCCATCAGTGACCCGGGACAGGGCTCCTACGAGCAGTACTTC.

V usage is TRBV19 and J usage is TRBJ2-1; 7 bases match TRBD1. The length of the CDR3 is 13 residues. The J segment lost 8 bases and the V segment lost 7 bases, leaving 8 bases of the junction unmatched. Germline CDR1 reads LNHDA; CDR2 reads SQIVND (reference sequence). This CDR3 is CASTRQGSDEQFF. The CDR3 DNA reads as TGTGCCAGTACCAGACAGGGATCAGATGAGCAGTTCTTC.

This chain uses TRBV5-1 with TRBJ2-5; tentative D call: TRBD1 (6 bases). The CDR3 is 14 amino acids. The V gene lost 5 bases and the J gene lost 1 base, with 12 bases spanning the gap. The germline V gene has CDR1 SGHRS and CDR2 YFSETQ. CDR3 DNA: TGCGCCAGCAGTTCCGGGACAAGCCAAGAGACCCAGTACTTC. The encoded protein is CASSSGTSQETQYF.

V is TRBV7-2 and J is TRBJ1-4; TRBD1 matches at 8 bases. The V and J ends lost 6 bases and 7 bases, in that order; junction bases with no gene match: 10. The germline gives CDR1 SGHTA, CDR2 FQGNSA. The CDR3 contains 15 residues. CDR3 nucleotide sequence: TGTGCCAGCAGAGAGGGAGGACAGGGCAGTGAAAAACTGTTTTTT. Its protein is CASREGGQGSEKLFF.

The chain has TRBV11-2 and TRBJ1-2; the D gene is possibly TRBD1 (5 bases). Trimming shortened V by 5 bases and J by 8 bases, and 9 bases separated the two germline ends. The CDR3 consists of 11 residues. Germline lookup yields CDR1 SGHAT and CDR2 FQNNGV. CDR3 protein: CASSQGLGYTF. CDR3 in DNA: TGTGCCAGCAGCCAGGGTCTCGGCTACACCTTC.

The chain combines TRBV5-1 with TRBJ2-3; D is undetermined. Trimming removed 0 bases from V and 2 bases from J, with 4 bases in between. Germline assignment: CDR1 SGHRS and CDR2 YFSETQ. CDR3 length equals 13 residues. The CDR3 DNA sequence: TGCGCCAGCAGCTTGGGGCACACAGATACGCAGTATTTT. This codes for CASSLGHTDTQYF.

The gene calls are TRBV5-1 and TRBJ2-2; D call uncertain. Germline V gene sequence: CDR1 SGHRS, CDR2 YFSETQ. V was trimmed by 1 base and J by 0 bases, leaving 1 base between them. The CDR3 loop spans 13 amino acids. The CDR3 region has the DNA TGCGCCAGCAGCTTGCCGAACACCGGGGAGCTGTTTTTT. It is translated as CASSLPNTGELFF.

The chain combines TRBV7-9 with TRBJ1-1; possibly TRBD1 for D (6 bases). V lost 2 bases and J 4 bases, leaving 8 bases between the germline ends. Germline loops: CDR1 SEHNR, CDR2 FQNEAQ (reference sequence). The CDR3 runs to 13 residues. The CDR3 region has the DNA TGTGCCAGCAGCTTAATAGGGGGCACTGAAGCTTTCTTT. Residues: CASSLIGGTEAFF.

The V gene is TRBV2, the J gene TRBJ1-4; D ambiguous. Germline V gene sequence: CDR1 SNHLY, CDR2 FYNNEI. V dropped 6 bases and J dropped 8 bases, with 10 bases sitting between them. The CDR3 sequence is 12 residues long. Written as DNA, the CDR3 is TGTGCCAGCAGGGACGTTGGGGAAAAACTGTTTTTT. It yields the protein CASRDVGEKLFF.

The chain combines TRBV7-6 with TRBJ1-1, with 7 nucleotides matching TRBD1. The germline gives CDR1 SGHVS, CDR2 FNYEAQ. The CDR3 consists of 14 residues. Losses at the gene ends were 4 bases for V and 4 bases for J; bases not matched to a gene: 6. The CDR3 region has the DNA TGTGCCAGCAGCTCTATACAGGGGAGCACTGAAGCTTTCTTT. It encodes CASSSIQGSTEAFF.

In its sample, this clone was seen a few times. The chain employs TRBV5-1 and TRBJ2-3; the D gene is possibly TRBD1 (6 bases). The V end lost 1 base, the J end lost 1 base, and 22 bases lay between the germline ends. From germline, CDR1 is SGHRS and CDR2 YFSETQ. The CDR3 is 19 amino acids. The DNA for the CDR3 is TGCGCCAGCAGCTTGAATTCCAATACTCGGGACACTCGCACAGATACGCAGTATTTT. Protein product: CASSLNSNTRDTRTDTQYF. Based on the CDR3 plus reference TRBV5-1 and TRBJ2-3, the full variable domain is KAGVTQTPRYLIKTRGQQVTLSCSPISGHRSVSWYQQTPGQGLQFLFEYFSETQRNKGNFPGRFSGRQFSNSRSEMNVSTLELGDSALYLCASSLNSNTRDTRTDTQYFGPGTRLTVL.

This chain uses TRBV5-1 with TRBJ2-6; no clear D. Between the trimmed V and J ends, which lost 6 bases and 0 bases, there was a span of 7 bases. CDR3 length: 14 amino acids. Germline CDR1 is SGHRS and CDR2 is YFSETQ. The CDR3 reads CASTMSSGANVLTF. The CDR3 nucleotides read TGCGCCAGCACAATGAGCTCTGGGGCCAACGTCCTGACTTTC. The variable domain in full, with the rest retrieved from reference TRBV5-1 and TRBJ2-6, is KAGVTQTPRYLIKTRGQQVTLSCSPISGHRSVSWYQQTPGQGLQFLFEYFSETQRNKGNFPGRFSGRQFSNSRSEMNVSTLELGDSALYLCASTMSSGANVLTFGAGSRLTVL.

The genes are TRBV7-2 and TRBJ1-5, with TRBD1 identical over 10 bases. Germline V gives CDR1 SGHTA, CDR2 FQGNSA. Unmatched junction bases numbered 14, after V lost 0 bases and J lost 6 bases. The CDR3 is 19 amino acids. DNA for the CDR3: TGTGCCAGCAGCTTAGCCGACAGGGGGCCGGGTCTGGCAGGTCAGCCCCAGCATTTT. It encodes CASSLADRGPGLAGQPQHF.

CDR3 region: CAWREGQRAETQYF. CDR3 DNA sequence: TGTGCCTGGAGGGAGGGACAGAGGGCGGAGACCCAGTACTTC. This chain uses TRBV30 with TRBJ2-5; weak D call: TRBD1 (7 bases). The germline V and J ends were trimmed by 3 bases and 5 bases, with 16 bases remaining between them. The germline gives CDR1 GTSNPN, CDR2 SVGIG (reference sequence). CDR3 length equals 14 residues.

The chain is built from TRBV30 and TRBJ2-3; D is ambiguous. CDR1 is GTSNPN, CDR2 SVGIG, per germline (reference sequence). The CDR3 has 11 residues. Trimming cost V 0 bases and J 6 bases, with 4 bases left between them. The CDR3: CAWSVQDTQYF. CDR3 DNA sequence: TGTGCCTGGAGTGTACAGGATACGCAGTATTTT.

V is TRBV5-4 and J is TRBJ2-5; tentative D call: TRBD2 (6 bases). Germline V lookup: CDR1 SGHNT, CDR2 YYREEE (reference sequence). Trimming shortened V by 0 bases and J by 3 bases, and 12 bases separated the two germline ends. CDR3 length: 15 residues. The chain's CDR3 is CASSLVPGEEETQYF. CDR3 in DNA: TGTGCCAGCAGCTTGGTCCCGGGGGAGGAAGAGACCCAGTACTTC.

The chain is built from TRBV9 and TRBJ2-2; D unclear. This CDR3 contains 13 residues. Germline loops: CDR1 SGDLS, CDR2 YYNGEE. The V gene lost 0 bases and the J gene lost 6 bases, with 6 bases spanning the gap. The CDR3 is CASSVEASGELFF. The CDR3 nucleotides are TGTGCCAGCAGCGTAGAGGCGTCCGGGGAGCTGTTTTTT.

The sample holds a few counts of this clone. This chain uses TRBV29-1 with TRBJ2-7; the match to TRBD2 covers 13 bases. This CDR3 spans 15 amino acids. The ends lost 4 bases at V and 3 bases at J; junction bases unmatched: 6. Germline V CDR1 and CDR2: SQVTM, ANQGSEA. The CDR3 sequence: CSVGLAGGLSYEQYF. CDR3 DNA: TGCAGCGTTGGACTAGCGGGGGGCCTAAGCTACGAGCAGTACTTC.